Described below is a single T cell receptor (beta chain) sequence and its context. Its specificity is unknown. Each donor supplied about 2.7 ml of blood. This sample is drawn from a study of monozygotic twins with inflammatory bowel disease. Study outcomes and limitations: Especially with disease activity, IBD patients shared fewer clonotypes with others than healthy twins did. No one strong IBD-associated signal or clonotype was supported.

The germline CDR1 and CDR2 sequences are SGHTA and FQGNSA. The CDR3 contains 15 residues. TCRdb processed the 5' RACE reads again and assigns one entry to each CDR3 protein, with no DNA. The sample totals about 380,000 distinct CDR3 sequences. This receptor was obtained from a human donor with ulcerative colitis or Crohn's disease, or a healthy co-twin of an affected twin (not recorded which). The J gene is TRBJ2-5, the V gene TRBV7-2; with no DNA, the TCRdb D assignment of TRBD1 cannot be verified. Specimen: blood. The CDR3 region is CASSMNRGVVETQYF.